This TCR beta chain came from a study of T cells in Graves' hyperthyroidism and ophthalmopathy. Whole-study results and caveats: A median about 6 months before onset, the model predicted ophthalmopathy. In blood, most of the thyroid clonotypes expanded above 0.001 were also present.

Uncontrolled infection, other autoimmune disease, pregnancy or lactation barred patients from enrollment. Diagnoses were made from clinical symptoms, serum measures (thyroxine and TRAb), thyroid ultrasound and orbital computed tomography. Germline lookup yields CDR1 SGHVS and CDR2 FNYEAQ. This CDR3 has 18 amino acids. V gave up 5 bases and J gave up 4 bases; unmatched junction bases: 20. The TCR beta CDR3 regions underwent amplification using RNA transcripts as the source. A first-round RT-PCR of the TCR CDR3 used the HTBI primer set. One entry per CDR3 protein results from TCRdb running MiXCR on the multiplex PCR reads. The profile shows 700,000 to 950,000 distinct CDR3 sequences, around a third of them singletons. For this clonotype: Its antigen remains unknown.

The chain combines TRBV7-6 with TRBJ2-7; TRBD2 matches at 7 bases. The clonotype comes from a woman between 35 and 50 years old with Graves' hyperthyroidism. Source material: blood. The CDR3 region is CASSATPYREAFDYEQYF. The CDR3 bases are TGTGCCAGCAGCGCGACCCCCTACCGGGAGGCTTTTGATTACGAGCAGTACTTC.